The next 7 T cell receptor beta chains were all read from a single sample in a study of T-cell memory formation after mild COVID-19. TCRdb reprocessed the 5' RACE reads with MiXCR, giving one entry per CDR3 protein. The sample consists of approximately 440,000 distinct CDR3 sequences, 15% to 20% of them appearing once. Sequenced: PBMCs or a T cell subset sorted from them (not recorded which). Receptors originate from an adult woman who had mild COVID-19 (a few samples of this study predate the infection). Cell type and time point are not known.

The chain joins TRBV12-3 or TRBV12-4 to TRBJ1-2, with D possibly being TRBD1 (6 bases). V lost 3 bases and J 4 bases, leaving 12 bases between the germline ends. CDR3 size: 14 residues. The CDR3 DNA is TGTGCCAGCAGTTTGAGGACAGAGGCCTATGGCTACACCTTC. Protein: CASSLRTEAYGYTF.

The V and J genes are TRBV12-3 or TRBV12-4 and TRBJ2-1; TRBD1 might be the D (5 bases). The length of the CDR3 is 15 residues. Trimming took 5 bases from V and 4 from J, leaving 15 bases between them. Here the CDR3 reads CASSPSETVYNEQFF. The CDR3 bases are TGTGCCAGCAGTCCCTCCGAGACAGTATACAATGAGCAGTTCTTC.

V is TRBV6-5 and J is TRBJ2-7; 9 bases align to TRBD1. The CDR3 has 15 residues. The V and J ends lost 4 bases and 4 bases, in that order; junction bases with no gene match: 8. Germline CDR1 MNHEY, CDR2 SVGAGI. The CDR3, as DNA: TGTGCCAGCAGTTCCCCCGGGACAGGGCTTTACGAGCAGTACTTC. The encoded protein is CASSSPGTGLYEQYF.

The J gene is TRBJ2-7, the V gene TRBV11-2, with a tentative D call TRBD1 (5 bases). The CDR3 totals 13 residues. Trimming removed 1 base from V and 4 bases from J, with 8 bases in between. Germline V gene sequence: CDR1 SGHAT, CDR2 FQNNGV. CDR3 nucleotides: TGTGCCAGCAGCTTAGGACAGCAATACGAGCAGTACTTC. Translation gives CASSLGQQYEQYF. The complete variable domain, with remaining parts taken from reference TRBV11-2 and TRBJ2-7, reads EAGVAQSPRYKIIEKRQSVAFWCNPISGHATLYWYQQILGQGPKLLIQFQNNGVVDDSQLPKDRFSAERLKGVDSTLKIQPAKLEDSAVYLCASSLGQQYEQYFGPGTRLTVT.

The V gene is TRBV4-1, the J gene TRBJ2-1, with a tentative D call TRBD1 (6 bases). The length of the CDR3 is 14 residues. CDR1 is MGHRA and CDR2 is YSYEKL in the germline V gene. Deletions cut 4 bases from V and 9 bases from J, with 16 bases between. CDR3 loop: CASSPMGVGGEQFF. CDR3 DNA: TGCGCCAGCAGCCCTATGGGGGTAGGGGGTGAGCAGTTCTTC.

This clonotype was seen only a few times. This chain connects TRBV7-9 to TRBJ2-5, with D perhaps matching TRBD1 (5 bases). Germline CDR1 reads SEHNR; CDR2 reads FQNEAQ (reference sequence). Trimming left V 5 bases short and J 4 bases short, with 8 bases between. The CDR3 totals 12 residues. The DNA for the CDR3 is TGTGCCAGCAGCCTAGGGGCAGAGACCCAGTACTTC. Translated, it gives CASSLGAETQYF.

This chain links TRBV7-3 with TRBJ2-1; D gene unclear. The CDR3 runs to 13 residues. Germline loops: CDR1 SGHTA, CDR2 FQGTGA. V shed 2 bases and J shed 9 bases, with 11 bases lying between them. The CDR3 DNA sequence: TGTGCCAGCAGCTTATCTTCGGTGGCTGAGCAGTTCTTC. It yields the protein CASSLSSVAEQFF. Filled out from reference TRBV7-3 and TRBJ2-1, the complete variable domain reads GAGVSQTPSNKVTEKGKYVELRCDPISGHTALYWYRQSLGQGPEFLIYFQGTGAADDSGLPNDRFFAVRPEGSVSTLKIQRTERGDSAVYLCASSLSSVAEQFFGPGTRLTVL.